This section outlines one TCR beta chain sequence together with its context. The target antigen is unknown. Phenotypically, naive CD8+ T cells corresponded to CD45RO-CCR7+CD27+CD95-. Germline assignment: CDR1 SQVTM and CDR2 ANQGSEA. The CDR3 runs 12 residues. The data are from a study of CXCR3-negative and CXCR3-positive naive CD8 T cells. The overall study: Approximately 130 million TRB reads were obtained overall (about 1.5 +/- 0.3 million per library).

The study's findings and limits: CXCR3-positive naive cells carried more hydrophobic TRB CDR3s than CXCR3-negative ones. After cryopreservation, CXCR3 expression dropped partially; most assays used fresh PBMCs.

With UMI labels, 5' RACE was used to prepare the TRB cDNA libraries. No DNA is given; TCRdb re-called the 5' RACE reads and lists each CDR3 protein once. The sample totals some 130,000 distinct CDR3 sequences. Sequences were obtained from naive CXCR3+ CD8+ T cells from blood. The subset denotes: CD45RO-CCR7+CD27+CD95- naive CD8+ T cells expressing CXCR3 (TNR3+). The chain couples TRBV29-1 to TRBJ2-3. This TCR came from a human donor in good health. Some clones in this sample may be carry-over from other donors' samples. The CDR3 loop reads CSVVDETDTQYF.